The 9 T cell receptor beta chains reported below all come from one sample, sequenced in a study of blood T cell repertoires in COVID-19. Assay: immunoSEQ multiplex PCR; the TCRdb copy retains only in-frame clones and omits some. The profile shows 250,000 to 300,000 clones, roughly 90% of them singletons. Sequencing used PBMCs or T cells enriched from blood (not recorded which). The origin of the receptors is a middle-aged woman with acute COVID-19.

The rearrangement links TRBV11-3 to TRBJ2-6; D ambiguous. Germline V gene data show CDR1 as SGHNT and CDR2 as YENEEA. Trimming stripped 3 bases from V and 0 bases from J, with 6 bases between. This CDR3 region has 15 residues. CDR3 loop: CASSFRGSGANVLTF. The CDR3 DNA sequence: TGTGCCAGCAGCTTTAGAGGCTCTGGGGCCAACGTCCTGACTTTC.

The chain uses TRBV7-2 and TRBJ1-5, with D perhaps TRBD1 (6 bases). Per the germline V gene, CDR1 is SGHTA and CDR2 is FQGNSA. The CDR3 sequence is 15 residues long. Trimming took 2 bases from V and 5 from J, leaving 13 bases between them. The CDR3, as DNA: TGTGCCAGCAGCTTAAGGCCACAGGGAGATCAGCCCCAGCATTTT. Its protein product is CASSLRPQGDQPQHF.

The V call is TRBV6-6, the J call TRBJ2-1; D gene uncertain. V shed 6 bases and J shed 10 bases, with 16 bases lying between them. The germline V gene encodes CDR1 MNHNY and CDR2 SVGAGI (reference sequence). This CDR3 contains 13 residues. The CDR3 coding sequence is TGTGCCAGCAGCCCCCCTCCGGGTGGGGAGCAGTTCTTC. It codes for CASSPPPGGEQFF.

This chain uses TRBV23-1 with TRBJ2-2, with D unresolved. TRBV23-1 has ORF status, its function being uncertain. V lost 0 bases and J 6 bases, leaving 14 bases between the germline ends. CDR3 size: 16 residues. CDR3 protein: CASSQSPPGASGELFF. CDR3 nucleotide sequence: TGCGCCAGCAGTCAATCACCGCCAGGTGCGTCCGGGGAGCTGTTTTTT.

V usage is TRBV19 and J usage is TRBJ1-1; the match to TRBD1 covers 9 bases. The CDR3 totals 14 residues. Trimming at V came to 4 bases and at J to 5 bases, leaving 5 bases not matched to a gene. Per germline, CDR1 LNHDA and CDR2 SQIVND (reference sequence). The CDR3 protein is CASSTGDRETEAFF. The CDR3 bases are TGTGCCAGTAGTACGGGGGACAGGGAAACTGAAGCTTTCTTT.

CDR3 bases: TGTGCCAGCAGTGAAGCTCCGGGGGGGGCCGGCAATGAGCAGTTCTTC. This codes for CASSEAPGGAGNEQFF. The chain combines TRBV2 with TRBJ2-1; 8 bases are a match to TRBD2. CDR3 size: 16 residues. CDR1 SNHLY and CDR2 FYNNEI come from the germline V gene. V shed 0 bases, J shed 6 bases, and the junction held 7 bases outside the gene matches. The whole variable domain, filled in from reference TRBV2 and TRBJ2-1, reads EPEVTQTPSHQVTQMGQEVILRCVPISNHLYFYWYRQILGQKVEFLVSFYNNEISEKSEIFDDQFSVERPDGSNFTLKIRSTKLEDSAMYFCASSEAPGGAGNEQFFGPGTRLTVL.

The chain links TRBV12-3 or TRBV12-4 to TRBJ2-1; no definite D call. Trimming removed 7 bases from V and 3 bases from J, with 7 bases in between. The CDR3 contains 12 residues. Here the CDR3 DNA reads TGTGCCAGCACGACTGACTACAATGAGCAGTTCTTC. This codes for CASTTDYNEQFF.

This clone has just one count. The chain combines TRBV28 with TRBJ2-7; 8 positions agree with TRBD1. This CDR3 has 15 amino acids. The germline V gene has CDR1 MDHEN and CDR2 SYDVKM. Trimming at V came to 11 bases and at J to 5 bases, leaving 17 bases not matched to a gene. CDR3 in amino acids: CAGGRARGLINEQYF. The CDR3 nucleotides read TGTGCCGGTGGGCGCGCCAGGGGGCTCATCAACGAGCAGTACTTC.

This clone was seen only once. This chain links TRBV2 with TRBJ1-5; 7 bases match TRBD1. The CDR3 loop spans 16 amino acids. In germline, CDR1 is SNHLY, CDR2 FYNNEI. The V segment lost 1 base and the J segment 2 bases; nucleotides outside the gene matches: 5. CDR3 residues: CASSEDEGAGNQPQHF. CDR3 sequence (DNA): TGTGCCAGCAGTGAAGACGAGGGGGCGGGCAATCAGCCCCAGCATTTT.